The rows below give T cell receptor beta chains drawn from one sample of a study of blood T cell repertoires in COVID-19. The table came from immunoSEQ multiplex PCR; TCRdb's copy has only in-frame clones and leaves some out. The top ten hold around 4.6% of the sample, which has approximately 54,000 clones, approximately 86% seen once. Sequencing was carried out using peripheral blood. These receptors all come from a man at least 80 years old with active COVID-19. CDR3s include the opening cysteine and the closing phenylalanine or tryptophan. Fields, in order: CDR3 DNA, CDR3 protein, D gene, J gene, V gene, clone size. The D gene is left open where the match is weak. Clone size is given for some rows only: seen once, a few or many times, or a class if the clone is expanded.

DNA: TGCGCCAGCAGCATCCAAGAACAGGGGGCAAGATCACCCCTCCACTTT
CDR3: CASSIQEQGARSPLHF
D: TRBD1
J: TRBJ1-6
V: TRBV5-1
size: -

DNA: TGCGCCAGCACTCATTGGCCGGGTCCTTCCTCCTACAATGAGCAGTTCTTC
CDR3: CASTHWPGPSSYNEQFF
D: -
J: TRBJ2-1
V: TRBV23-1
size: -

DNA: TGTGCCAGCAGCTTAGGGGACAACCAGGCCTACGAGCAGTACTTC
CDR3: CASSLGDNQAYEQYF
D: -
J: TRBJ2-7
V: TRBV7-6
size: -

DNA: TGTGCCAGCGCAGGGGGCTTCGGCACCGGGGAGCTGTTTTTT
CDR3: CASAGGFGTGELFF
D: TRBD1
J: TRBJ2-2
V: TRBV25-1
size: -

DNA: TGTGCCAGCAGCTTGGGAGGGAGCCAAGGGCTCGACTACACCTTC
CDR3: CASSLGGSQGLDYTF
D: -
J: TRBJ1-2
V: TRBV5-6
size: -

DNA: TGTGCCAGCAGCAAAGGGACTAGCGGGAGTATAGATACGCAGTATTTT
CDR3: CASSKGTSGSIDTQYF
D: TRBD2
J: TRBJ2-3
V: TRBV5-4
size: -

DNA: TGTGTCCCTTCAGATGGGCCCACCGGGGAGCTGTTTTTT
CDR3: CVPSDGPTGELFF
D: -
J: TRBJ2-2
V: TRBV12-3/TRBV12-4
size: -

DNA: TGTGCCAGCAGTGAACGTCAGGGGAATAATTCACCCCTCCACTTT
CDR3: CASSERQGNNSPLHF
D: -
J: TRBJ1-6
V: TRBV2
size: -

DNA: TGTGCCAGCAGAGGGACAGTGAACACTGAAGCTTTCTTT
CDR3: CASRGTVNTEAFF
D: TRBD1
J: TRBJ1-1
V: TRBV6-5
size: few

DNA: TGTGCCAGCACCCTGACAGGGCATGCGAACACCGGGGAGCTGTTTTTT
CDR3: CASTLTGHANTGELFF
D: TRBD1
J: TRBJ2-2
V: TRBV7-8
size: -

DNA: TGTGCCAGCGACCCCGGACTAGCGGGAGGTATTAGCACAGATACGCAGTATTTT
CDR3: CASDPGLAGGISTDTQYF
D: TRBD2
J: TRBJ2-3
V: TRBV9
size: -

DNA: TGTGCCAGCAGTGACCAGCGATTGTACAATGAGCAGTTCTTC
CDR3: CASSDQRLYNEQFF
D: -
J: TRBJ2-1
V: TRBV25-1
size: -

DNA: TGTGCCAGTAGTATTAGTAACCTCCTAGCCAAAAACATTCAGTACTTC
CDR3: CASSISNLLAKNIQYF
D: -
J: TRBJ2-4
V: TRBV19
size: -

DNA: TGCGCCAGCAGCTTGGGACGTACAGGGGGTGTCCGCGAGACCCAGTACTTC
CDR3: CASSLGRTGGVRETQYF
D: TRBD1
J: TRBJ2-5
V: TRBV5-1
size: -

DNA: TGTGCCAGCACCTTGAACTATGGCTACACCTTC
CDR3: CASTLNYGYTF
D: -
J: TRBJ1-2
V: TRBV2
size: -

DNA: TGTGCCATCAGTGAGTCAGGGGCCCACACCGGGGAGCTGTTTTTT
CDR3: CAISESGAHTGELFF
D: -
J: TRBJ2-2
V: TRBV10-3
size: -

DNA: TGCGCCAGCAGCCAAGATCCAGGGGGGAATGAAAAACTGTTTTTT
CDR3: CASSQDPGGNEKLFF
D: TRBD1
J: TRBJ1-4
V: TRBV4-1
size: -

DNA: TGTGCCAGCAGCCGTCCTTCCGGGACAGGGGGGCACGAGCAGTACTTC
CDR3: CASSRPSGTGGHEQYF
D: TRBD1
J: TRBJ2-7
V: TRBV3-1/TRBV3-2
size: -

DNA: TGTGCCAGCTCAACCGGACAGGGGGCCTACAATGAGCAGTTCTTC
CDR3: CASSTGQGAYNEQFF
D: TRBD1
J: TRBJ2-1
V: TRBV18
size: -

DNA: TGTGCCTGGAGATGGGACTCAAGCCAGTACTTC
CDR3: CAWRWDSSQYF
D: -
J: TRBJ2-5
V: TRBV30
size: -

DNA: TGTGCCAGCAGTGAAGCCCCTTCAGGGGGGAAGCATTTT
CDR3: CASSEAPSGGKHF
D: TRBD1
J: TRBJ1-5
V: TRBV2
size: -

DNA: TGTGCCAGCAGTGGGGGACAGGGGGCGCGTGGCTACACCTTC
CDR3: CASSGGQGARGYTF
D: TRBD1
J: TRBJ1-2
V: TRBV2
size: -

DNA: TGCGCCAGCAGCTTGGGGACTAGGATTGGTGATGAGCAGTTCTTC
CDR3: CASSLGTRIGDEQFF
D: TRBD2
J: TRBJ2-1
V: TRBV5-1
size: -

DNA: TGTGCCAGCAGCTGGGGTACGGCGGGCTATGGCTACACCTTC
CDR3: CASSWGTAGYGYTF
D: -
J: TRBJ1-2
V: TRBV5-5
size: -

DNA: TGTGCCAGCAGCTCAACTGGACAGGGGGCTGTTCGTGAGCAGTTCTTC
CDR3: CASSSTGQGAVREQFF
D: TRBD1
J: TRBJ2-1
V: TRBV7-3
size: -

DNA: TGTGCCAGCAGTAACCGGGACAGGGCGCCCTACGAGCAGTACTTC
CDR3: CASSNRDRAPYEQYF
D: TRBD1
J: TRBJ2-7
V: TRBV6-5
size: -

DNA: TGTGCCAGCACCCCACGGGGGTACGAGCAGTACTTC
CDR3: CASTPRGYEQYF
D: -
J: TRBJ2-7
V: TRBV6-2/TRBV6-3
size: -

DNA: TGTGCCAGCTCATCAAAAGGACTAGCGGGAGGCACTGGGGAGCTGTTTTTT
CDR3: CASSSKGLAGGTGELFF
D: TRBD2
J: TRBJ2-2
V: TRBV18
size: -

DNA: TGTGCCAGCAGTCGGACAGGGTACAATGAGCAGTTCTTC
CDR3: CASSRTGYNEQFF
D: TRBD1
J: TRBJ2-1
V: TRBV6-2/TRBV6-3
size: -

DNA: TGTGCCAGTAGTATTGGTCAGGGAACCTACGAGCAGTACTTC
CDR3: CASSIGQGTYEQYF
D: -
J: TRBJ2-7
V: TRBV19
size: -

DNA: TGTGCCAGCAGCTTAAGTTCAGGGACCTACAATGAGCAGTTCTTC
CDR3: CASSLSSGTYNEQFF
D: -
J: TRBJ2-1
V: TRBV7-8
size: -

DNA: TGTGCCAGCGGAGCGGCCCAAGAGACCCAGTACTTC
CDR3: CASGAAQETQYF
D: -
J: TRBJ2-5
V: TRBV3-1/TRBV3-2
size: few

DNA: TGTGCCAGCTCCGATGGAGGACTGAACACCGGGGAGCTGTTTTTT
CDR3: CASSDGGLNTGELFF
D: -
J: TRBJ2-2
V: TRBV7-8
size: few

DNA: TGTGCCAGCAGCCTTCGATCGGACAGGGACGAGGAAGCTTTCTTT
CDR3: CASSLRSDRDEEAFF
D: TRBD1
J: TRBJ1-1
V: TRBV7-3
size: once

DNA: TGTGCCAGCAGTGACGGACTAGCGGGAGAGGGGGAGCAGTTCTTC
CDR3: CASSDGLAGEGEQFF
D: TRBD2
J: TRBJ2-1
V: TRBV27
size: -

DNA: TGTGCCAGCAGCTTACCGACAGGGGTAGGTGGCTACACCTTC
CDR3: CASSLPTGVGGYTF
D: TRBD1
J: TRBJ1-2
V: TRBV7-2
size: -

DNA: TGCGCCAGCAGCTGGGTAGCGGGAGTGGCCTACGAGCAGTACTTC
CDR3: CASSWVAGVAYEQYF
D: TRBD2
J: TRBJ2-7
V: TRBV5-1
size: -

DNA: TGTGCCAGCAGTGAGGAGGACAGGGGCACAGATACGCAGTATTTT
CDR3: CASSEEDRGTDTQYF
D: TRBD1
J: TRBJ2-3
V: TRBV6-4
size: -

DNA: TGTGCCAGCTCACCGTTAGCGGGAGTAGGGAATGAGCAGTTCTTC
CDR3: CASSPLAGVGNEQFF
D: TRBD2
J: TRBJ2-1
V: TRBV18
size: -

DNA: TGTGCCAGCAGCCCGAAGCAGGGGTCTACCTACGAGCAGTACTTC
CDR3: CASSPKQGSTYEQYF
D: -
J: TRBJ2-7
V: TRBV7-9
size: -

DNA: TGCGCCAGCAGCCTAGGGGAAACTCGCTCGAACACTGAAGCTTTCTTT
CDR3: CASSLGETRSNTEAFF
D: -
J: TRBJ1-1
V: TRBV4-3
size: -

DNA: TGTGCCAGCAGCCCACCTAGGGGAGGCGGAAACACCATATATTTT
CDR3: CASSPPRGGGNTIYF
D: -
J: TRBJ1-3
V: TRBV28
size: -

DNA: TGTGCCAGCAGCCACGGACAGGGAGGCGAGCAGTACTTC
CDR3: CASSHGQGGEQYF
D: TRBD1
J: TRBJ2-7
V: TRBV6-2/TRBV6-3
size: -

DNA: TGTGCCTGGAGTGCCGGGACTAGCGGGCTCTACGAGCAGTACTTC
CDR3: CAWSAGTSGLYEQYF
D: TRBD2
J: TRBJ2-7
V: TRBV30
size: -

DNA: TGCAGTGCTAGTGGTCGGGGAAAAGGGCTTCGCTACGAGCAGTACTTC
CDR3: CSASGRGKGLRYEQYF
D: -
J: TRBJ2-7
V: TRBV20-1
size: -